This T cell receptor beta chain was sequenced in a study of PD-L1 blockade in urothelial cancer. Across the whole study: There were a median of about 140,000 T cells in blood samples.

The V end lost 5 bases, the J end lost 1 base, and 14 bases lay between the germline ends. Looked up from germline, CDR1 is SEHNR and CDR2 is FQNEAQ (reference sequence). The CDR3 is 15 residues long. Whole-study results and caveats: Improved survival was predicted by pretreatment blood TCR clonality below the median.

In regard to this clone: Its antigen is unknown.

Indicated time point: pretreatment peripheral blood. Urothelial carcinoma in patients was locally advanced or metastatic. Measured with immunoSEQ multiplex PCR; TCRdb has only the in-frame clones, and not every one. The repertoire holds 130,000 or so clones, with approximately 84% as singletons. The TCR originated in a man between 50 and 59 years old with urothelial cancer. The chain links TRBV7-9 to TRBJ1-1, with D unresolved. This sample comprised PBMCs, obtained around atezolizumab (anti-PD-L1) treatment. CDR3 region: CASSPPPPRNTEAFF. In nucleotides, the CDR3 is TGTGCCAGCAGCCCCCCCCCTCCTAGGAACACTGAAGCTTTCTTT. Looking up the rest from reference TRBV7-9 and TRBJ1-1 gives the full variable domain: DTGVSQNPRHKITKRGQNVTFRCDPISEHNRLYWYRQTLGQGPEFLTYFQNEAQLEKSRLLSDRFSAERPKGSFSTLEIQRTEQGDSAMYLCASSPPPPRNTEAFFGQGTRLTVV.